Sequencing of this T cell receptor (beta chain) was carried out in a study of beta chain features in type 1 diabetes. For the study at large: Across the samples, 100 million to 130 million sorted cells were examined in total.

This clone has just a few counts. Its antigen is not known. CDR3 size: 15 residues. Trimming removed 4 bases at V and 1 base at J, with 14 bases between. Germline V gives CDR1 SGHRS, CDR2 YFSETQ. Study-level points and caveats: A moderate, significant TCRB CDR3 shortening appeared in type 1 diabetes across four CD4+ subsets.

Expressed TCRB transcripts were sequenced after all isolated RNA was converted to cDNA. Assay used: immunoSEQ multiplex PCR; TCRdb lists only in-frame clones, some missing. The repertoire holds some 130,000 clones, with around 8.8% as singletons. The chain employs TRBV5-1 and TRBJ2-5; D might be TRBD2 (5 bases). Material: central memory CD4+ T cells from blood. The TCR was taken from a man younger than 40 with type 1 diabetes. DNA of the CDR3: TGCGCCAGCAGCCCTCGAGGGATGACCCAAGAGACCCAGTACTTC. Its protein is CASSPRGMTQETQYF.